The entry below describes one T cell receptor beta chain. The antigen remains unidentified. 5'RACE template switching with UMIs produced the TCR beta cDNA. Each CDR3 protein gets one entry in TCRdb, which reprocessed the 5' RACE reads and gives no DNA. Reported are about half a million distinct CDR3 sequences; the ten largest clones contain almost 1.5%. The V gene's germline CDR1 is SQVTM and CDR2 ANQGSEA. The CDR3 sequence is 14 residues long. The data derive from a study of T cells expressing NK-cell markers. In the study overall: Sorted CD3+CD56-NKG2C+, CD3+CD56+NKG2C- and CD3+CD56+NKG2C+ T cells were the source of the TCR beta repertoires. HCMV serostatus: seven of eight sequenced donors positive, one negative. Findings of the study overall: As a fraction of CD8+ T cells, dominant NKG2C+ clonotypes reached about 1.0-7.0% in 5 or 6 donors.

The specimen sequenced was blood T cells: a sorted CD56 or NKG2C T cell subset, CD4+ or CD8+ T cells, or bulk PBMC T cells (not recorded which). The V and J genes are TRBV29-1 and TRBJ2-2; TCRdb selects TRBD1, and the lack of DNA leaves this call unchecked. The receptor was isolated from a woman between 50 and 59 years old in good health. Here the CDR3 reads CSGKQGAKTGELFF.